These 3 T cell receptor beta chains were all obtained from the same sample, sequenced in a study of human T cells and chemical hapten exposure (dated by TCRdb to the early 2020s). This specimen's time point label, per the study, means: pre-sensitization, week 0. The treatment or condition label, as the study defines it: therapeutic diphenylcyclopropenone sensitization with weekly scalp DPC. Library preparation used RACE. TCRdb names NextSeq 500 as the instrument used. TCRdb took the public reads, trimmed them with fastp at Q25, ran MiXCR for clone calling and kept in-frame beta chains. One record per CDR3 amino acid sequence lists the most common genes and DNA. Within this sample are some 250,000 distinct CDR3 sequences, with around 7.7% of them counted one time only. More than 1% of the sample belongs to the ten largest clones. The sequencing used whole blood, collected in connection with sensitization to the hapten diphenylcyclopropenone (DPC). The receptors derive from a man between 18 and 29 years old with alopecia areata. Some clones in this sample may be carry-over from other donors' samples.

In nucleotides, the CDR3 is TGCAGCGTTGAGGTGGGGCCGAACACTGAAGCTTTCTTT. Amino acids: CSVEVGPNTEAFF. This sequence joins TRBV29-1 and TRBJ1-1, with D possibly being TRBD1 (5 bases). Looked up from germline, CDR1 is SQVTM and CDR2 is ANQGSEA. This CDR3 has 13 amino acids. Trimming removed 3 bases at V and 1 base at J, with 9 bases between. Together with reference TRBV29-1 and TRBJ1-1, the CDR3 gives the full variable domain: SAVISQKPSRDICQRGTSLTIQCQVDSQVTMMFWYRQQPGQSLTLIATANQGSEATYESGFVIDKFPISRPNLTFSTLTVSNMSPEDSSIYLCSVEVGPNTEAFFGQGTRLTVV.

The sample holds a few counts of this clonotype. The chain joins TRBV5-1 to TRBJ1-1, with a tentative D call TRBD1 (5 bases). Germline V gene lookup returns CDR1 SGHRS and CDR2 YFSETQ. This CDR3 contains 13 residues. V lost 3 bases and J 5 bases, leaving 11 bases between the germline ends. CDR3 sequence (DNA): TGCGCCAGCAGCTATGGGGGGAGGACTGAAGCTTTCTTT. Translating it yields CASSYGGRTEAFF.

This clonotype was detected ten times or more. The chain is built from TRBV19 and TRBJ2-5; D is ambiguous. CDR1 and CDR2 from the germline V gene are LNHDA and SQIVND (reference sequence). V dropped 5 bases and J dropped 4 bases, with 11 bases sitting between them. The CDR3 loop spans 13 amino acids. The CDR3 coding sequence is TGTGCCAGTAGTCCCCGGAGCTCAGAGACCCAGTACTTC. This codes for CASSPRSSETQYF.